These 22 T cell receptor beta chains share one sample of origin, sequenced in a study of shared T cell receptors in the human thymus. TCRdb's table, derived via immunoSEQ multiplex PCR, lists solely in-frame clones and lacks some. Of about 380,000 clones listed, more than 85% are singletons. The specimen sequenced was thymocytes. The receptors derive from a human donor.

The chain recombines TRBV27 with TRBJ1-5; no firm D call. Germline V lookup: CDR1 MNHEY, CDR2 SMNVEV (reference sequence). The CDR3 extends over 14 amino acids. V dropped 5 bases and J dropped 4 bases, with 12 bases sitting between them. CDR3 sequence: CASSPPDRNQPQHF. As DNA, the CDR3 is TGTGCCAGCAGTCCACCGGACCGGAATCAGCCCCAGCATTTT.

The V and J genes are TRBV2 and TRBJ1-4; D is unresolved. The CDR3 has 16 residues. Deletions cut 3 bases from V and 8 bases from J, with 19 bases between. Germline CDR1 is SNHLY and CDR2 is FYNNEI. CDR3 in DNA: TGTGCCAGCAGTGATTCGCCCCACGGTTTGCGGGAAAAACTGTTTTTT. Translation gives CASSDSPHGLREKLFF.

This clone was observed a single time. This sequence joins TRBV7-2 and TRBJ2-3, with D perhaps matching TRBD1 (6 bases). The CDR3 spans 16 residues. From germline, CDR1 is SGHTA and CDR2 FQGNSA. Between the trimmed V and J ends, which lost 4 bases and 3 bases, there was a span of 17 bases. CDR3 loop: CASSSPGPRGTDTQYF. The CDR3 bases are TGTGCCAGCAGCTCACCGGGCCCTAGGGGGACAGATACGCAGTATTTT.

The gene calls are TRBV5-5 and TRBJ2-1; TRBD2 matches at 11 bases. This CDR3 has 18 residues. Germline assignment: CDR1 SGHKS and CDR2 YYEKEE (reference sequence). Losses at the gene ends were 3 bases for V and 0 bases for J; bases not matched to a gene: 8. The CDR3 DNA reads as TGTGCCAGCAGCTCTTCCGGGACTAGCGGACACTCCTACAATGAGCAGTTCTTC. Protein product: CASSSSGTSGHSYNEQFF.

This rearrangement joins TRBV19 to TRBJ1-1, with 7 nucleotides matching TRBD1. The CDR3 spans 13 residues. V shed 9 bases and J 2 bases; nucleotides not matched to a gene: 6. Germline V CDR1 and CDR2: LNHDA, SQIVND (reference sequence). The CDR3 protein is CASRQGVNTEAFF. CDR3 nucleotide sequence: TGTGCCAGCAGACAGGGAGTAAACACTGAAGCTTTCTTT.

The chain recombines TRBV4-3 with TRBJ2-7; TRBD2 matches at 11 bases. The V segment lost 2 bases and the J segment 2 bases; nucleotides outside the gene matches: 5. The CDR3 loop spans 16 amino acids. Germline loops: CDR1 LGHNA, CDR2 YSLEER. The CDR3 DNA is TGCGCCAGCAGCCAACCTACTAGCGGGGGAGCCTACGAGCAGTACTTC. Encoded protein: CASSQPTSGGAYEQYF.

The chain has TRBV7-2 and TRBJ2-3, with D possibly TRBD2 on 6 matching bases. V was pared by 3 bases and J by 2 bases, with 15 bases between. This CDR3 contains 16 residues. Germline CDR1 SGHTA, CDR2 FQGNSA. Here the CDR3 reads CASSFRSGLFTDTQYF. For the CDR3, the DNA is TGTGCCAGCAGCTTCCGATCGGGACTCTTCACAGATACGCAGTATTTT.

This chain uses TRBV7-8 with TRBJ2-2; 9 nucleotides line up with TRBD1. Germline lookup yields CDR1 SGHVS and CDR2 FQNEAQ. The CDR3 is made up of 22 amino acids. With 0 bases clipped from V and 5 bases from J, the junction kept 22 bases outside the gene matches. The CDR3 DNA is TGTGCCAGCAGCTTAGCGGAATCCACAGGGGGCTCGACAAAATACGTTACCGGGGAGCTGTTTTTT. The encoded protein is CASSLAESTGGSTKYVTGELFF.

The chain joins TRBV28 to TRBJ2-1; 7 bases map to TRBD1. The CDR3 is 19 residues long. Per germline, CDR1 MDHEN and CDR2 SYDVKM. The trim removed 6 bases at V and 2 bases at J, leaving 19 bases unmatched. The CDR3 loop reads CASSPGDGQVRTPYNEQFF. The CDR3, as DNA: TGTGCCAGCAGCCCAGGGGACGGACAGGTTCGAACACCCTACAATGAGCAGTTCTTC.

The chain couples TRBV19 to TRBJ1-5; possible D gene TRBD1, 6 bases. CDR3 length: 14 amino acids. The V end lost 5 bases, the J end lost 2 bases, and 10 bases lay between the germline ends. CDR1 is LNHDA and CDR2 is SQIVND in the germline V gene (reference sequence). CDR3 bases: TGTGCCAGTAGTTGCAGGGGCGGCAATCAGCCCCAGCATTTT. Translating gives CASSCRGGNQPQHF. The variable domain in full, with the rest retrieved from reference TRBV19 and TRBJ1-5, is DGGITQSPKYLFRKEGQNVTLSCEQNLNHDAMYWYRQDPGQGLRLIYYSQIVNDFQKGDIAEGYSVSREKKESFPLTVTSAQKNPTAFYLCASSCRGGNQPQHFGDGTRLSIL.

To note about this clone: The junction does not match germline at one end; this may be a read error. The J gene is TRBJ1-1, the V gene TRBV30; 9 nucleotides agree with TRBD1. This CDR3 region has 15 residues. Germline V CDR1 and CDR2: GTSNPN, SVGIG (reference sequence). The DNA for the CDR3 is TGTGCCTGGAGTGTGACAGGGGGTTTGAATACTGAAGCTTTCTTT. Translating it yields CAWSVTGGLNTEAFF.

This clone occurred a few times. The J gene is TRBJ1-4, the V gene TRBV7-2; D is uncertain. Germline CDR1 and CDR2: SGHTA and FQGNSA. The CDR3 contains 15 residues. Trimming removed 0 bases from V and 0 bases from J, with 5 bases in between. The CDR3 sequence: CASSLATATNEKLFF. CDR3 DNA sequence: TGTGCCAGCAGCTTAGCGACTGCAACTAATGAAAAACTGTTTTTT.

This clone has just a few counts. This chain links TRBV29-1 with TRBJ2-5, with a tentative D call TRBD2 (6 bases). CDR1 is SQVTM, CDR2 ANQGSEA, per germline. The length of the CDR3 is 12 residues. Deletions cut 8 bases from V and 1 base from J, with 11 bases between. DNA for the CDR3: TGCAGCATTCGGGACTCCCAAGAGACCCAGTACTTC. This encodes CSIRDSQETQYF.

The gene calls are TRBV5-1 and TRBJ2-4, with D hard to call. The germline V and J ends were trimmed by 2 bases and 3 bases, with 6 bases remaining between them. The CDR3 spans 13 residues. CDR1 is SGHRS and CDR2 is YFSETQ in the germline V gene. The CDR3 is CASSLQNKNIQYF. The CDR3 nucleotides are TGCGCCAGCAGCTTACAAAACAAAAACATTCAGTACTTC.

This clone appeared a single time. The chain uses TRBV4-1 and TRBJ2-1; TRBD1 matches at 9 bases. The junction had 8 bases not matched to a gene; V was cut back by 3 bases and J by 8 bases. Germline V gene data show CDR1 as MGHRA and CDR2 as YSYEKL. CDR3 size: 15 residues. CDR3 sequence: CASSHTNRGRYEQFF. In nucleotides, the CDR3 is TGCGCCAGCAGCCACACCAACAGGGGGCGGTATGAGCAGTTCTTC.

This clone appeared a few times. The chain combines TRBV7-2 with TRBJ2-2; 9 bases fit TRBD2. From germline, CDR1 is SGHTA and CDR2 FQGNSA. The CDR3 has 16 residues. After removal of 3 bases from V and 5 bases from J, the junction contained 7 bases not matched to a gene. CDR3 DNA sequence: TGTGCCAGCAGCTTGGTAGCGGGAGCAGGAACCGGGGAGCTGTTTTTT. Amino acid sequence: CASSLVAGAGTGELFF.

The CDR3 nucleotides are TGTGCCAGCAGCCACTCACATAGGAAGGCTCCTTACAATGAGCAGTTCTTC. This translates into CASSHSHRKAPYNEQFF. The J gene is TRBJ2-1, the V gene TRBV14, with D unclear. CDR1 is SGHDN, CDR2 FVKESK, per germline. V shed 3 bases and J shed 4 bases, with 19 bases lying between them. This CDR3 spans 17 amino acids.

The CDR3, as DNA: TGTGCCAGCAGCCAACGATGGCGGGGGTCCCAAGAGACCCAGTACTTC. Protein sequence: CASSQRWRGSQETQYF. The gene calls are TRBV7-2 and TRBJ2-5, with 7 nucleotides matching TRBD2. Germline V CDR1 and CDR2: SGHTA, FQGNSA. The CDR3 sequence is 16 residues long. After removal of 5 bases from V and 1 base from J, the junction contained 10 bases not matched to a gene.

This chain links TRBV28 with TRBJ2-7; the D is unclear. The CDR3 has 17 residues. The germline V and J ends were trimmed by 5 bases and 1 base, with 21 bases remaining between them. Germline CDR1 and CDR2: MDHEN and SYDVKM. The CDR3 DNA reads TGTGCCAGCAGTGTGGAAGCGCTGAGGTCCTCTTCCTACGAGCAGTACTTC. Translating it yields CASSVEALRSSSYEQYF.

The chain's CDR3 is CASSRLAGVRETQYF. The DNA for the CDR3 is TGTGCCAGCAGCCGACTAGCGGGAGTGAGGGAGACCCAGTACTTC. The rearrangement uses TRBV2 and TRBJ2-5, with 12 nucleotides matching TRBD2. The CDR3 totals 15 residues. J lost 5 bases, V lost 6 bases, and 7 bases had no gene match. Per the germline V gene, CDR1 is SNHLY and CDR2 is FYNNEI.

This clone was picked up one time. The gene calls are TRBV19 and TRBJ1-2, with TRBD1 matching over 9 bases. There are 16 residues in the CDR3. CDR1 and CDR2 (germline): LNHDA, SQIVND (reference sequence). V dropped 7 bases and J dropped 1; count of bases not matched to a gene: 10. CDR3: CASTTGQGAINYGYTF. In nucleotides, the CDR3 is TGTGCCAGTACCACGGGACAGGGAGCTATTAACTATGGCTACACCTTC.

The chain has TRBV4-3 and TRBJ2-2; the match to TRBD1 covers 8 bases. The CDR3 runs to 16 residues. Germline V CDR1 and CDR2: LGHNA, YSLEER. The V gene end was trimmed by 0 bases and the J gene end by 6 bases; junction bases not matched to a gene: 6. The CDR3: CASSQDVSGGSGELFF. In DNA, the CDR3 is TGCGCCAGCAGCCAAGATGTTTCAGGGGGCTCCGGGGAGCTGTTTTTT.